A single sample gave rise to the 13 T cell receptor beta chains below, sequenced in a study of CD4+ T cells in melanoma. Repertoires were generated with immunoSEQ multiplex PCR, while TCRdb's copy carries only in-frame clones and drops some. This table has a few thousand clones, roughly 60% appearing once. The material sequenced was cells from a culture (not recorded whether cultured in vitro). These TCRs come from a human donor with melanoma.

The chain has TRBV4-3 and TRBJ1-4; unclear D gene. Germline CDR1 and CDR2: LGHNA and YSLEER. The CDR3 sequence is 15 residues long. The germline V and J ends were trimmed by 1 base and 2 bases, with 8 bases remaining between them. The CDR3 protein is CASSQGGSTNEKLFF. CDR3 DNA: TGCGCCAGCAGCCAAGGAGGGTCGACTAATGAAAAACTGTTTTTT.

This chain connects TRBV7-2 to TRBJ2-5; D is unresolved. CDR1 and CDR2 from the germline V gene are SGHTA and FQGNSA. The CDR3 has 14 residues. Trimming stripped 1 base from V and 3 bases from J, with 9 bases between. Here the CDR3 DNA reads TGTGCCAGCAGCTTAGGGGCGCAAAAAGAGACCCAGTACTTC. Protein: CASSLGAQKETQYF. Variable domain in full (rest from reference TRBV7-2 and TRBJ2-5): GAGVSQSPSNKVTEKGKDVELRCDPISGHTALYWYRQSLGQGLEFLIYFQGNSAPDKSGLPSDRFSAERTGGSVSTLTIQRTQQEDSAVYLCASSLGAQKETQYFGPGTRLLVL.

The CDR3 protein is CASSGGGADEQFF. Here the CDR3 DNA reads TGTGCCAGCTCAGGCGGGGGGGCTGATGAGCAGTTCTTC. This chain links TRBV18 with TRBJ2-1, with 9 bases matching TRBD2. Trimming cost V 5 bases and J 8 bases; bases outside gene matches: 4. The CDR3 has 13 residues. Germline CDR1 and CDR2: KGHSH and LQKENI.

The chain recombines TRBV7-2 with TRBJ1-5; 7 nucleotides align to TRBD1. The CDR3 is made up of 14 amino acids. Germline CDR1 SGHTA, CDR2 FQGNSA. The V gene end was trimmed by 2 bases and the J gene end by 9 bases; junction bases not matched to a gene: 7. The CDR3 nucleotides read TGTGCCAGCAGCTTATTCCGACAGGGCTCGCCCCAGCATTTT. Protein sequence: CASSLFRQGSPQHF.

The rearrangement uses TRBV30 and TRBJ1-5; D remains ambiguous. CDR1 and CDR2 from the germline V gene are GTSNPN and SVGIG (reference sequence). The CDR3 has 13 amino acids. Trimming took off 2 bases at V and 2 bases at J, with 7 bases between the two ends. The CDR3 bases are TGTGCCTGGAGTAGAGAGGGCAATCAGCCCCAGCATTTT. As protein: CAWSREGNQPQHF.

In this sample, this clone is medium-sized. The rearrangement uses TRBV4-1 and TRBJ1-5; weak D call: TRBD1 (5 bases). Looked up from germline, CDR1 is MGHRA and CDR2 is YSYEKL. V was trimmed by 0 bases and J by 7 bases, leaving 13 bases between them. The CDR3 spans 15 residues. The CDR3 nucleotides read TGCGCCAGCAGCCAAGAGAAGGGGAAGTACCAGCCCCAGCATTTT. The encoded protein is CASSQEKGKYQPQHF.

V is TRBV6-5 and J is TRBJ2-3; perhaps TRBD2 as D (6 bases). CDR1 and CDR2 (germline): MNHEY, SVGAGI. Trimming pared 5 bases from V and 1 base from J, leaving 16 bases between. The CDR3 is made up of 16 amino acids. CDR3 nucleotide sequence: TGTGCCAGCAGTAACTACGGGGGACCAGGCACAGATACGCAGTATTTT. This translates into CASSNYGGPGTDTQYF.

The chain carries TRBV3-1 (or the pseudogene TRBV3-2) and TRBJ1-3; a possible D gene is TRBD1 (5 bases). This CDR3 contains 15 residues. Germline V gives CDR1 LGHDT, CDR2 YNNKEL (reference sequence). Trimming cost V 1 base and J 4 bases, with 11 bases left between them. The CDR3 here is CASSQVSGGGNTIYF. CDR3 DNA: TGTGCCAGCAGCCAAGTTTCCGGGGGAGGAAACACCATATATTTT.

The rearrangement joins TRBV18 to TRBJ2-5; 8 positions match TRBD2. Unmatched junction bases numbered 6, after V lost 5 bases and J lost 1 base. Looked up from germline, CDR1 is KGHSH and CDR2 is LQKENI. This CDR3 contains 15 residues. CDR3 loop: CASSALLAAQETQYF. As DNA, the CDR3 is TGTGCCAGCTCAGCCCTACTAGCGGCCCAAGAGACCCAGTACTTC.

This chain links TRBV5-6 with TRBJ1-2; 7 bases line up with TRBD1. The CDR3 totals 13 residues. The junction had 4 bases not matched to a gene; V was cut back by 0 bases and J by 8 bases. CDR1 is SGHDT and CDR2 is YYEEEE in the germline V gene. The chain's CDR3 is CASSLGQGGGYTF. CDR3 DNA sequence: TGTGCCAGCAGCTTGGGACAGGGTGGGGGCTACACCTTC.

The V and J genes are TRBV7-3 and TRBJ2-3, with D perhaps matching TRBD2 (6 bases). Germline V gene data show CDR1 as SGHTA and CDR2 as FQGTGA. This CDR3 comprises 15 residues. Trimming removed 3 bases at V and 0 bases at J, with 10 bases between. The CDR3 DNA is TGTGCCAGCAGCTTGGGACTTACTAGCACAGATACGCAGTATTTT. Protein: CASSLGLTSTDTQYF. Based on the CDR3 plus reference TRBV7-3 and TRBJ2-3, the full variable domain is GAGVSQTPSNKVTEKGKYVELRCDPISGHTALYWYRQSLGQGPEFLIYFQGTGAADDSGLPNDRFFAVRPEGSVSTLKIQRTERGDSAVYLCASSLGLTSTDTQYFGPGTRLTVL.

The chain is built from TRBV27 and TRBJ1-6, with TRBD1 as a possible D gene (5 bases). Germline V gives CDR1 MNHEY, CDR2 SMNVEV (reference sequence). V was pared by 3 bases and J by 10 bases, with 13 bases between. The CDR3 has 14 amino acids. CDR3: CASSFRRVASPLHF. The CDR3 DNA follows: TGTGCCAGCAGTTTCCGCAGGGTAGCGTCACCCCTCCACTTT.

Of note for this clone: A junction boundary mismatches the germline segment, possibly from a read error. The chain recombines TRBV7-7 with TRBJ2-5; 10 bases line up with TRBD2. This CDR3 spans 15 amino acids. Germline V gene lookup returns CDR1 SSHAT and CDR2 FNYEAQ (reference sequence). CDR3 coding DNA: TGTGCTAGCAGTATTAGCGGGGGGAACCAAGAGACCCAGTACTTC. It codes for CASSISGGNQETQYF.